What follows describes a single T cell receptor beta chain. Its antigen is still unknown. Nothing much larger sits one base from this clone, and base qualities are not available. Following the manufacturer's recommendations, the immunoSEQ kit was used to generate TCR beta libraries from genomic DNA. To prepare the libraries, a first multiplex PCR with proprietary primers was run, followed by a second PCR that added unique barcodes, and a bead cleanup was done after each round. Each sample batch included a kit-provided positive control reaction and a negative control reaction. The final libraries were assessed on an Agilent 4200 TapeStation D1000 ScreenTape, pooled by volume, and quantified by qPCR. Sequencing was performed on an Illumina NextSeq500 using a MidOutput 150-cycle cartridge, with 156 Read1 cycles, 15 Index1 cycles, and the kit custom primers. The pooled library was loaded at roughly 1 pM, with a roughly 21% PhiX control spiked in. Processing in the source paper ran as follows. The vendor-processed data were analyzed in R, and a clonotype was defined as all T cells that share the same CDR3 nucleotide sequence. For clone abundance analyses, frequencies were normalized to the 10,000 most abundant clones in each sample. Before analysis, public T cell clones were removed, and these numbered fewer than six per sample on average. Tumor-enriched and baseline blood-enriched clonotypes were defined by at least a 32-fold difference in abundance between compartments. A beta-binomial differential abundance model was used to identify clonotypes that expanded or contracted between blood time points. Tumor-blood repertoire similarity was measured with the Baroni-Urbani and Buser coefficient, and group comparisons used two-tailed Wilcoxon tests in R. The source is immuneACCESS, and TCRdb retained only in-frame sequences with V and J called. Part of the clones is not carried over; for the studies checked, unresolved V genes explain less than half of this, and the remainder is unexplained. From that table come the V and J calls and clone size; the DNA was used to work out D and trimming. The sample table lists some 150,000 clones, 86% of them with a count of one. The top ten constitute under 20% of the sample.

These data come from a study of radiation and T cells in renal cell carcinoma (dated by TCRdb to about 2020). General notes on the study: In total, approximately 53 samples, comprising 26 tumors and some 27 peripheral blood samples, were subjected to TCR beta sequencing. The final blood draw took place at 4 weeks after radiation, the same time as nephrectomy. Across all 53 samples, 4,016,671 unique CDR3 nucleotide sequences encoding 2,658,974 unique CDR3 amino acid sequences were identified.

V and J are trimmed by 4 bases and 1 base, and the gene matches miss 3 bases of the junction. The germline V gene (reference sequence) provides CDR1 SGHNT and CDR2 YYREEE. Measured from the cysteine to the phenylalanine, the CDR3 is 15 residues long. Solely the CDR3 DNA is kept, with 45 bases framed from the first base. The sample's time point, from its label and the paper: blood 4 weeks post-SBRT, at nephrectomy. The treatment or condition label on this specimen signifies: 15 Gy SBRT to primary tumor, nephrectomy 4 weeks later. The samples were drawn from a clinical trial, where primary renal cell carcinomas were treated with 15 Gy of stereotactic body radiation therapy and then removed by nephrectomy 4 weeks afterward. To follow tumor-enriched clonotypes, serial peripheral blood was collected from radiation-treated patients at baseline and at 2 weeks and 4 weeks after SBRT. All patients had renal cell carcinoma with clear cell pathology. The QIAamp DNA Blood Mini Kit (Qiagen) was used to prepare genomic DNA for TCR sequencing. The analyses included only samples that passed all quality control checks.

Findings and caveats that apply to the study as a whole: The single-armed trial design could not address effects of radiation dose or scheduling on the TCR repertoire. Because pretreatment tumor biopsies were not available, the study could not determine whether clonotypes were already present within the tumor at baseline. Blood repertoire dynamics were not followed beyond 4 weeks after treatment. Top tumor clonotypes rose in blood from baseline to 2 weeks post-radiation, then contracted by 4 weeks, suggesting transient expansion of tumor-resident clones.

The sequence joins TRBV5-4 to TRBJ1-5, and 9 junctional nucleotides match TRBD1. Source: blood, taken from a patient whose treatment included radiotherapy and nephrectomy. The sequence was obtained from a woman aged 50 to 60 with renal cell carcinoma. The DNA sequence is given as TGTGCCAGCAGCCCCGGACAGGGGAGCAATCAGCCCCAGCATTTT. Its product reads: CASSPGQGSNQPQHF.